This TCR beta chain originates from a study of shared T cell receptors in the human thymus. Trimming took off 0 bases at V and 8 bases at J, with 11 bases between the two ends. The CDR3 spans 13 residues. CDR1 is SGHRS, CDR2 YFSETQ, per germline. Sequencing used immunoSEQ multiplex PCR; TCRdb keeps in-frame clones, though not all of them. The data contain 500,000 to 550,000 clones, 75% to 80% of them seen just once; the ten biggest clones take up less than 0.015%. These same data were also listed under a study on human thymus T cells. This second study says: Infants served as donors; they were healthy and Finnish and were having corrective surgery for congenital heart defects. Surgeons resected thymus tissue during corrective heart surgery. V and J genes seemed to be used with bias in thymic and blood repertoires.

The TCR sequence derives from a boy in the first two years of life with a congenital heart defect. The chain employs TRBV5-1 and TRBJ1-2; D not resolved. Sequenced: thymocytes. DNA of the CDR3: TGCGCCAGCAGCTTGGGAGGAAGAGGCGGCTACACCTTC. Its translation is CASSLGGRGGYTF.